These 28 T cell receptor beta chains originate from one sample sequenced in a study of human thymus T cells. The method was immunoSEQ multiplex PCR; TCRdb's version includes in-frame clones alone and lacks a portion of them. Of more than 70,000 clones in the sample, just over 95% are singletons; the top ten hold 0.025% to 0.04%. Thymic resections from corrective heart surgery supplied the tissue. The sample consisted of thymus tissue. The source is a boy under three years old with a congenital heart defect but otherwise immunologically healthy.

The rearrangement uses TRBV18 and TRBJ2-7; 14 positions match TRBD2. V lost 4 bases, J lost 6 bases, and 8 bases stayed unmatched. CDR1 is KGHSH, CDR2 LQKENI, per germline. There are 16 residues in the CDR3. CDR3 coding DNA: TGTGCCAGCTCACAAAAGACTAGCGGGAGGGAAGGCGAGCAGTACTTC. It translates to CASSQKTSGREGEQYF.

J is TRBJ1-1 and V is TRBV5-6; D unresolved. Trimming shortened V by 4 bases and J by 5 bases, and 18 bases separated the two germline ends. The CDR3 is 15 residues long. CDR1 and CDR2 from the germline V gene are SGHDT and YYEEEE. CDR3 in amino acids: CASSPLTISTTEAFF. In DNA form, the CDR3 reads TGTGCCAGCAGCCCGCTGACTATTAGTACAACTGAAGCTTTCTTT.

This chain connects TRBV4-2 to TRBJ2-1; D not certain. CDR1 is LGHNA, CDR2 YNFKEQ, per germline. The length of the CDR3 is 15 residues. Trimming took off 3 bases at V and 5 bases at J, with 14 bases between the two ends. As DNA, the CDR3 is TGTGCCAGCAGCCACGGACGCTCATCTCACAATGAGCAGTTCTTC. It translates to CASSHGRSSHNEQFF.

The rearrangement links TRBV14 to TRBJ2-3; D call uncertain. CDR3 length equals 13 residues. V was clipped by 0 bases and J by 9 bases, with 10 bases between them. The germline V gene encodes CDR1 SGHDN and CDR2 FVKESK. Here the CDR3 reads CASSQDLDWTQYF. In DNA, the CDR3 is TGTGCCAGCAGCCAAGATTTAGACTGGACGCAGTATTTT.

The gene calls are TRBV2 and TRBJ2-5; D unclear. Looked up from germline, CDR1 is SNHLY and CDR2 is FYNNEI. This CDR3 region has 19 residues. Trimming shortened V by 0 bases and J by 5 bases, and 25 bases separated the two germline ends. The CDR3 bases are TGTGCCAGCAGTGAAGCGCGCGTCTTATTGTGGGGTTCGTCGGAGACCCAGTACTTC. As protein: CASSEARVLLWGSSETQYF.

The table lists this clone with a count of one. The chain recombines TRBV5-1 with TRBJ2-1; 9 bases line up with TRBD2. The CDR3 runs 16 residues. J gave up 7 bases and V 0 bases, and 8 bases lay outside the gene matches. Germline-derived CDR1 and CDR2 are SGHRS and YFSETQ. This CDR3 reads CASSLVGGGAVNEQFF. For the CDR3, the DNA is TGCGCCAGCAGCTTGGTCGGCGGGGGGGCCGTTAATGAGCAGTTCTTC. Together with reference TRBV5-1 and TRBJ2-1, the CDR3 gives the full variable domain: KAGVTQTPRYLIKTRGQQVTLSCSPISGHRSVSWYQQTPGQGLQFLFEYFSETQRNKGNFPGRFSGRQFSNSRSEMNVSTLELGDSALYLCASSLVGGGAVNEQFFGPGTRLTVL.

V usage is TRBV15 and J usage is TRBJ2-1, with TRBD2 identical over 9 bases. The CDR3 length is 16 residues. CDR1 LNHNV and CDR2 YYDKDF come from the germline V gene (reference sequence). Unmatched junction bases numbered 6, after V lost 0 bases and J lost 6 bases. CDR3 amino acids: CATSRESAGGSNEQFF. CDR3 in DNA: TGTGCCACCAGCAGAGAGTCAGCGGGGGGAAGCAATGAGCAGTTCTTC.

The rearrangement uses TRBV19 and TRBJ2-3; 11 bases are a match to TRBD2. After removal of 3 bases from V and 0 bases from J, the junction contained 14 bases not matched to a gene. This CDR3 comprises 20 residues. Germline V gene data show CDR1 as LNHDA and CDR2 as SQIVND (reference sequence). CDR3 DNA: TGTGCCAGTAGTATTTGCGGGACTAGCGGCATCCGGGCTAGCACAGATACGCAGTATTTT. Its protein product is CASSICGTSGIRASTDTQYF.

The chain joins TRBV9 to TRBJ2-3; the match to TRBD2 covers 9 bases. This CDR3 is 19 amino acids long. J was trimmed by 3 bases and V by 0 bases; bases with no gene match: 14. Germline V lookup: CDR1 SGDLS, CDR2 YYNGEE. CDR3 coding DNA: TGTGCCAGCAGCGTAGCTCCGCGGGAGGGTCTGGGTGGAACAGATACGCAGTATTTT. Translating gives CASSVAPREGLGGTDTQYF.

J is TRBJ2-3 and V is TRBV7-9; TRBD2 agrees at 8 bases. Germline CDR1 reads SEHNR; CDR2 reads FQNEAQ (reference sequence). V lost 2 bases, J lost 6 bases, and 4 bases stayed unmatched. The CDR3 sequence is 14 residues long. The CDR3 bases are TGTGCCAGCAGCTTAACAGCGGGAGCGGATACGCAGTATTTT. Amino acids: CASSLTAGADTQYF.

This clone was detected only once. One junction end disagrees with the germline gene, perhaps due to a read error. The sample carries other DNA sequences with the same CDR3. The chain couples TRBV4-1 to TRBJ1-1, with D possibly TRBD1 on 5 matching bases. The CDR3 is made up of 17 amino acids. Germline CDR1 MGHRA, CDR2 YSYEKL. The CDR3 reads CASSQERGDGIETEAFF. Here the CDR3 DNA reads TGCGCCAGCAGCCAAGAGCGGGGGGACGGGATCGAGACTGAAGCCTTCTTT.

The rearrangement links TRBV2 to TRBJ1-1; D unresolved. This CDR3 is built from 14 residues. With 5 bases removed from V and 0 bases from J, the gap between germline ends came to 10 bases. Germline V gene lookup returns CDR1 SNHLY and CDR2 FYNNEI. CDR3 in amino acids: CASSPGIMNTEAFF. As DNA, the CDR3 is TGTGCCAGCAGTCCGGGGATCATGAACACTGAAGCTTTCTTT.

Written as DNA, the CDR3 is TGTGCCAGCAGTTTTGGGCACAATGAGCAGTTCTTC. This gives the protein CASSFGHNEQFF. The rearrangement uses TRBV27 and TRBJ2-1; D gene uncertain. CDR1 is MNHEY and CDR2 is SMNVEV in the germline V gene (reference sequence). The V gene lost 3 bases and the J gene lost 5 bases, with 5 bases spanning the gap. The CDR3 covers 12 residues.

V gene TRBV10-1 combines with J gene TRBJ1-5; 8 nucleotides align to TRBD1. Germline CDR1 is WNHNN and CDR2 is SYGVQD (reference sequence). After removal of 8 bases from V and 3 bases from J, the junction contained 3 bases not matched to a gene. The CDR3 sequence is 13 residues long. DNA of the CDR3: TGCGCCAGCTTACAGGGGGACAATCAGCCCCAGCATTTT. This sequence encodes CASLQGDNQPQHF.

This rearrangement joins TRBV5-4 to TRBJ2-5, with 10 bases that match TRBD1. This CDR3 is built from 16 residues. Looked up from germline, CDR1 is SGHNT and CDR2 is YYREEE (reference sequence). J gave up 3 bases and V 4 bases, and 9 bases lay outside the gene matches. CDR3: CASSRTPGQGEETQYF. CDR3 nucleotides: TGTGCCAGCAGCAGAACCCCCGGACAGGGGGAAGAGACCCAGTACTTC.

The rearrangement uses TRBV7-3 and TRBJ2-6, with 9 bases that match TRBD1. The germline gives CDR1 SGHTA, CDR2 FQGTGA. Trimming cost V 4 bases and J 4 bases; bases outside gene matches: 5. This CDR3 has 16 amino acids. CDR3 loop: CASSSDRGSGANVLTF. The CDR3 bases are TGTGCCAGCAGCTCCGACAGGGGGAGCGGGGCCAACGTCCTGACTTTC.

This clone appeared a single time. The chain is built from TRBV27 and TRBJ2-3, with a tentative D call TRBD2 (6 bases). Germline lookup yields CDR1 MNHEY and CDR2 SMNVEV (reference sequence). The V end was cut by 4 bases, the J end by 0 bases, with 23 bases between. CDR3 size: 19 residues. In DNA form, the CDR3 reads TGTGCCAGCAGTTATCGAAAACGGGACTCCGATTCTAGCACAGATACGCAGTATTTT. This translates into CASSYRKRDSDSSTDTQYF.

The chain has TRBV6-1 and TRBJ2-7; 7 bases agree with TRBD2. The CDR3 has 13 amino acids. CDR1 is MNHNS and CDR2 is SASEGT in the germline V gene. Losses at the gene ends were 8 bases for V and 3 bases for J; bases not matched to a gene: 7. CDR3 amino acids: CASHGEGVYEQYF. DNA of the CDR3: TGTGCCAGCCATGGGGAGGGAGTCTACGAGCAGTACTTC.

The V call is TRBV2, the J call TRBJ1-5; 8 nucleotides align to TRBD1. There are 15 residues in the CDR3. V was clipped by 6 bases and J by 3 bases; unmatched bases: 7. CDR1 is SNHLY and CDR2 is FYNNEI in the germline V gene. The CDR3, as DNA: TGTGCCAGCAGCGACCCACAGGGGGACAATCAGCCCCAGCATTTT. It specifies CASSDPQGDNQPQHF. The variable domain in full, completed from reference TRBV2 and TRBJ1-5, reads EPEVTQTPSHQVTQMGQEVILRCVPISNHLYFYWYRQILGQKVEFLVSFYNNEISEKSEIFDDQFSVERPDGSNFTLKIRSTKLEDSAMYFCASSDPQGDNQPQHFGDGTRLSIL.

The CDR3 here is CASKPPGQGPSGNTIYF. The CDR3 bases are TGCGCCAGCAAACCGCCGGGACAGGGGCCCTCTGGAAACACCATATATTTT. The J gene is TRBJ1-3, the V gene TRBV10-1; 10 bases line up with TRBD1. Germline CDR1 and CDR2: WNHNN and SYGVQD (reference sequence). The J segment lost 0 bases and the V segment lost 7 bases, leaving 9 bases of the junction unmatched. This CDR3 is 17 amino acids long.

This clone was seen once. This rearrangement joins TRBV4-1 to TRBJ1-2; D gene unclear. The CDR3 contains 16 residues. Trimming pared 4 bases from V and 7 bases from J, leaving 22 bases between. In germline, CDR1 is MGHRA, CDR2 YSYEKL. The chain's CDR3 is CASSRDWRARCSGYTF. The CDR3 DNA reads as TGCGCCAGCAGCCGAGATTGGAGGGCGCGGTGTAGTGGCTACACCTTC.

V and J are TRBV7-2 and TRBJ2-7; D uncertain. The CDR3 consists of 13 residues. Trimming removed 9 bases at V and 4 bases at J, with 16 bases between. Germline V gives CDR1 SGHTA, CDR2 FQGNSA. The CDR3 DNA reads TGTGCCAGAACCGACCCTCCCAAATACGAGCAGTACTTC. As protein: CARTDPPKYEQYF.

J is TRBJ1-4 and V is TRBV6-5, with 8 bases identical to TRBD1. The V segment lost 0 bases and the J segment 5 bases; nucleotides outside the gene matches: 5. Looked up from germline, CDR1 is MNHEY and CDR2 is SVGAGI. There are 16 residues in the CDR3. The DNA for the CDR3 is TGTGCCAGCAGTTACTCGGGGACAGGACTAAATGAAAAACTGTTTTTT. It encodes CASSYSGTGLNEKLFF.

The chain links TRBV28 to TRBJ1-1; no definite D call. Germline V gives CDR1 MDHEN, CDR2 SYDVKM. V shed 3 bases and J shed 3 bases, with 8 bases lying between them. The CDR3 sequence is 13 residues long. CDR3 amino acids: CASSFSGYTEAFF. The CDR3 DNA reads TGTGCCAGCAGTTTCAGCGGGTACACTGAAGCTTTCTTT.

This clone was counted a few times. J is TRBJ2-7 and V is TRBV6-5, with D possibly matching TRBD1 (7 bases). The CDR3 sequence is 14 residues long. The V gene lost 2 bases and the J gene lost 3 bases, with 11 bases spanning the gap. The germline gives CDR1 MNHEY, CDR2 SVGAGI. CDR3 in DNA: TGTGCCAGCAGTTACGGGGGGACAGACTACGAGCAGTACTTC. It is translated as CASSYGGTDYEQYF.

The chain employs TRBV4-1 and TRBJ2-2, with D possibly TRBD2 on 6 matching bases. Germline CDR1 is MGHRA and CDR2 is YSYEKL. CDR3 length: 16 residues. Deletions cut 1 base from V and 5 bases from J, with 14 bases between. CDR3 in DNA: TGCGCCAGCAGCCAAGGTTTGGCAGGGAGGACCGGGGAGCTGTTTTTT. Translation: CASSQGLAGRTGELFF.

V is TRBV19 and J is TRBJ1-1; the match to TRBD1 covers 9 bases. This CDR3 spans 14 amino acids. Germline assignment: CDR1 LNHDA and CDR2 SQIVND (reference sequence). V shed 6 bases and J 5 bases; nucleotides not matched to a gene: 7. Here the CDR3 DNA reads TGTGCCAGTAGCACAGGGGGCGTGAGGACTGAAGCTTTCTTT. Its protein is CASSTGGVRTEAFF.

This chain links TRBV13 with TRBJ2-2; TRBD1 matches 12 bases. J was trimmed by 4 bases and V by 2 bases; bases with no gene match: 8. Germline V gene data show CDR1 as PRHDT and CDR2 as FYEKMQ (reference sequence). This CDR3 has 18 amino acids. CDR3 sequence reads: CASSLKGQGARATGELFF. The CDR3 DNA is TGTGCCAGCAGCTTAAAGGGACAGGGGGCTCGAGCCACCGGGGAGCTGTTTTTT.